Listed below are T cell receptor beta chains from one sample, sequenced in a study of blood T cells in healthy people across ages. One entry per CDR3 protein results from TCRdb running MiXCR on the 5' RACE reads. Altogether around 1.5 million distinct CDR3 sequences are present, around 35% being singletons, with the ten largest covering 10% to 12%. The sequencing input was blood. These receptors all come from a woman aged 25 to 39 in good health. Each CDR3 is given with its conserved first and last residue. D genes are given only for firm matches. The size of a clone is reported for some rows only, either as once, few or many, or as a class for expanded clones.

TRBV15	-	TRBJ2-7	-	TGTGCCAGCAGCAGAGATATAGGCGCCTACGAGCAGTACTTC	CASSRDIGAYEQYF
TRBV6-2/TRBV6-3	-	TRBJ2-3	-	TGTGCCAGCTCTCTAGGGCCAGTCGGTCCAGGTACGCAGTATTTT	CASSLGPVGPGTQYF
TRBV5-6	-	TRBJ2-7	-	TGTGCCAGCAGCCTTTTCGGAACTGTCTACGAGCAGTACTTC	CASSLFGTVYEQYF
TRBV30	-	TRBJ1-6	-	TGTGCCTGGAGTGGCACAAAAATACTTTCGATTTCACCCCTCCACTTT	CAWSGTKILSISPLHF
TRBV12-3/TRBV12-4	-	TRBJ1-1	-	TGTGCCAGCAGTTGGCGGGAGGGCACTGAAGCTTTCTTT	CASSWREGTEAFF
TRBV20-1	-	TRBJ2-7	TRBD2	TGCAGTGCCCAGAAGCGGGAGGGCCCCTACGAGCAGTACTTC	CSAQKREGPYEQYF
TRBV20-1	-	TRBJ2-1	-	TGCAGTGCTAGTCTTCCGGGCTTGCGGAGCGGTTGGGATGAGCAGTTCTTC	CSASLPGLRSGWDEQFF
TRBV18	-	TRBJ2-2	-	TGTGCCAGCTCACCGGAGAGGGAACTGTTTTTT	CASSPERELFF
TRBV12-3/TRBV12-4	many	TRBJ1-1	TRBD1	TGTGCCAGCAGTCAGACAGGGGGGAACACTGAAGCTTTCTTT	CASSQTGGNTEAFF
TRBV28	few	TRBJ2-7	-	TGTGCCAGCAGTTTAAGTCTAGTAAGGTACGAGCAGTACTTC	CASSLSLVRYEQYF
TRBV20-1	few	TRBJ2-7	-	TGCAGTGCTAGAAAGGGGGGCAGGGACGAGCAGTACTTC	CSARKGGRDEQYF
TRBV7-2	many	TRBJ2-7	-	TGTGCCAGCAGCTTAGTAGCGGTGTCCTACGAGCAGTACTTC	CASSLVAVSYEQYF
TRBV27	few	TRBJ2-7	TRBD1	TGTGCCAGCAGCACCCTAACCAGGGGGTACTACGAGCAGTACTTC	CASSTLTRGYYEQYF
TRBV12-3/TRBV12-4	many	TRBJ2-7	-	TGTGCCAGCAGTGCCATTCGTTACGAGCAGTACTTC	CASSAIRYEQYF
TRBV6-5	few	TRBJ1-1	-	TGTGCCAGCGGCGTGGGAGGTGGGTACACTGAAGCTTTCTTT	CASGVGGGYTEAFF
TRBV6-1	few	TRBJ1-2	-	TGTGCCAGCAGTGAAGCGCGGTGGGCCGAGACGAACTATGGCTACACCTTC	CASSEARWAETNYGYTF
TRBV5-1	-	TRBJ2-7	TRBD1	TGCGCCAGCAACTTGTCCGGGACAGGTGCCGCAGGGGGATCCTACGAGCAGTACTTC	CASNLSGTGAAGGSYEQYF
TRBV12-3/TRBV12-4	-	TRBJ2-1	-	TGTGTCAGCAGTCCCCCGGGACAAGGGACATGGGCTGAGCAGTTCTTC	CVSSPPGQGTWAEQFF
TRBV24-1	few	TRBJ2-1	TRBD2	TGTGCCACCAGCCCCGGGACTAGCCGCCCAAATGAGCAGTTCTTC	CATSPGTSRPNEQFF
TRBV2	many	TRBJ2-5	-	TGTGCCAGCAATCATCGGGAAGAGACCCAGTACTTC	CASNHREETQYF
TRBV10-3	few	TRBJ1-1	-	TGTGCCACCTCGCCCGGGGACACTGAAGCTTTCTTT	CATSPGDTEAFF
TRBV6-1	-	TRBJ1-2	-	TGTGCCAGCACCCCAAGGAAGGATGGCTACACCTTC	CASTPRKDGYTF
TRBV25-1	-	TRBJ1-1	-	TGTGCCAGCAGTGGTTGGGGAGACACTGAAGCTTTCTTT	CASSGWGDTEAFF
TRBV20-1	few	TRBJ1-5	-	TGCAGTGCTAGTCTCGGGATTCGGGGCAATCAGCCCCAGCATTTT	CSASLGIRGNQPQHF
TRBV15	-	TRBJ2-5	TRBD2	TGTGCCACCAGCAGAGATCCCCTAGCGGCACAAGGGACCCAGTACTTC	CATSRDPLAAQGTQYF
TRBV18	once	TRBJ1-5	-	TGTGCCAGCTCACCATCTTGGGGGGGCGGCAATCAGCCCCAGCATTTT	CASSPSWGGGNQPQHF
TRBV5-1	few	TRBJ2-1	-	TGCGCCAGCAGCTTCCAGGGAGGCTACTACAATGAGCAGTTCTTC	CASSFQGGYYNEQFF
TRBV7-2	-	TRBJ2-7	TRBD1	TGTGCCAACAGCTTTCCAAAACCGGGACAGGGGTCCCACTACGAGCAGTACTTC	CANSFPKPGQGSHYEQYF
TRBV10-3	many	TRBJ2-6	-	TGTGCCATCAGTGAGGTCCACCACAGGCAAAGCTCTGGGGCCAACGTCCTGACTTTC	CAISEVHHRQSSGANVLTF
TRBV12-3/TRBV12-4	-	TRBJ1-4	-	TGTGCCAGCAGCCGGGAGGACAAAGAAAAACTGTTTTTT	CASSREDKEKLFF
TRBV28	-	TRBJ2-5	-	TGTGCCAGCAGTGGGACAGGGCCCCTGGCTAGCGGGCCCTTGCAAGAGACCCAGTACTTC	CASSGTGPLASGPLQETQYF
TRBV5-1	few	TRBJ2-1	-	TGCGCCAGCAGCTTGGTGGCGGAGAGGAATGAGCAGTTCTTC	CASSLVAERNEQFF
TRBV20-1	few	TRBJ2-5	TRBD2	TGCAGTGCTTCGACTAGCGGGGGGCAAGAGACCCAGTACTTC	CSASTSGGQETQYF
TRBV6-1	-	TRBJ2-2	-	TGTGCCAGCAGTGCCTACACCGGGACACAGAACACCGGGGAGCTGTTTTTT	CASSAYTGTQNTGELFF
TRBV9	once	TRBJ2-1	TRBD2	TGTGCCTGCAGCCCGCAGCGGGGGCACAATGAGCAGTTCTTC	CACSPQRGHNEQFF
TRBV13	-	TRBJ1-6	TRBD1	TGTGCCAGCAGCTCCCCTGGGACAGGGGGAAAGGATTCACCCCTCCACTTT	CASSSPGTGGKDSPLHF
TRBV5-1	-	TRBJ2-2	-	TGCGCCAGCCATAAGGTATTGCAAGTGGTCCGCACCGGGGAGCTGTTTTTT	CASHKVLQVVRTGELFF
TRBV7-3	few	TRBJ2-1	TRBD2	TGTGCCAGCAGCTTGGGGCGGGGGGCGATCAATGAGCAGTTCTTC	CASSLGRGAINEQFF
TRBV27	-	TRBJ2-3	-	TGTGCCAGCCGTTATGGCCGTATAAGCACAGATACGCAGTATTTT	CASRYGRISTDTQYF
TRBV20-1	few	TRBJ2-7	TRBD2	TGCAGTGCTAGGGAACGGGGGGGCACCTACGAGCAGTACTTC	CSARERGGTYEQYF
TRBV30	-	TRBJ1-4	-	TGTGCCTGGAAGGCACTGGACGGAAAACTGTTTTTT	CAWKALDGKLFF
TRBV24-1	-	TRBJ2-7	-	TGTGCCACCAGTGATCCCCCCCTGGACGAGCAGTACTTC	CATSDPPLDEQYF
TRBV2	-	TRBJ2-4	TRBD1	TGTGCCACCGAAAGGGACAGTGTAGCCAAAAACATTCAGTACTTC	CATERDSVAKNIQYF
TRBV4-1	-	TRBJ2-7	TRBD1	TGCGCCAGCAGCCAATTCAGGGACAGGGTCTACGAGCAGTACTTC	CASSQFRDRVYEQYF
TRBV5-1	few	TRBJ2-3	TRBD2	TGCGCCAGCAGCTTGGCCGTCGCTAGCGGGAGGGTTCGCCCAGATACGCAGTATTTT	CASSLAVASGRVRPDTQYF
TRBV5-1	-	TRBJ2-3	-	TGCGCCAGCAGCTTGGCAGGGACGGTCGATACGCAGTATTTT	CASSLAGTVDTQYF
TRBV28	once	TRBJ2-5	-	TGTGCCAGCAGTCCTCCTCCGCCCCGCCGGGAGACCCAGTACTTC	CASSPPPPRRETQYF
TRBV15	-	TRBJ2-2	TRBD1	TGTGCCACCGGGGCGGACAGGGCATATGCCGGGGAGCTGTTTTTT	CATGADRAYAGELFF
TRBV7-2	-	TRBJ1-2	-	TGTGCCAGCAGCTTCTTTTTGGGCTCAGGGAATGGCTACACCTTC	CASSFFLGSGNGYTF
TRBV5-1	many	TRBJ2-7	TRBD1	TGCGCCAGCAGCTTCGGGACAGGGGATTACGAGCAGTACTTC	CASSFGTGDYEQYF
TRBV27	few	TRBJ2-7	-	TGTGCCAGCAGTTTAAAACTAGCACCCACCTACGAGCAGTACTTC	CASSLKLAPTYEQYF
TRBV20-1	few	TRBJ2-5	-	TGCAGTGCTAGGGAGGGGCAGGGACAGAGATCGATTTGGAAGACCCAGTACTTC	CSAREGQGQRSIWKTQYF
TRBV5-1	few	TRBJ2-3	-	TGCGCCAGCAGCTTGGAGGGATCTCAGGGAAACCCCACAGATACGCAGTATTTT	CASSLEGSQGNPTDTQYF
TRBV5-1	few	TRBJ1-4	-	TGCGCCAGCAGCCGAAACGGACGTGAAGAAAAACTGTTTTTT	CASSRNGREEKLFF
TRBV3-1	-	TRBJ1-2	-	TGTGCCAGCAGCCAAGGTACGGGGCCGGGGTTGGATGGCTACACCTTC	CASSQGTGPGLDGYTF